Presented here are 17 T cell receptor beta chains from one specimen sequenced in a study of CD8 T cells in Susac syndrome. Random hexamers were used to reverse transcribe an amount of about 0.45 to 1 ug RNA. One entry per CDR3 protein, called by TCRdb with MiXCR from the immunoSEQ multiplex PCR reads. The repertoire holds around 140,000 distinct CDR3 sequences, with 85% to 95% as singletons. The sequenced material came from CD4+ T cells from PBMCs. The origin of the receptors is a human donor with Susac syndrome.

The chain employs TRBV5-1 and TRBJ2-2, with D perhaps TRBD2 (5 bases). Looked up from germline, CDR1 is SGHRS and CDR2 is YFSETQ. The CDR3 runs to 15 residues. Trimming shortened V by 0 bases and J by 3 bases, and 9 bases separated the two germline ends. In DNA, the CDR3 is TGCGCCAGCAGCTTGGGGACTGCAGACACCGGGGAGCTGTTTTTT. Translated: CASSLGTADTGELFF.

The V call is TRBV5-4, the J call TRBJ1-4; TRBD1 is a possible D gene (6 bases). Looked up from germline, CDR1 is SGHNT and CDR2 is YYREEE (reference sequence). V was clipped by 0 bases and J by 8 bases, with 11 bases between them. This CDR3 contains 14 residues. CDR3 sequence: CASSLAGQGEKLFF. The CDR3 nucleotides are TGTGCCAGCAGCTTGGCGGGACAAGGCGAAAAACTGTTTTTT.

This rearrangement joins TRBV4-3 to TRBJ2-7; D uncertain. This CDR3 spans 13 amino acids. Trimming shortened V by 0 bases and J by 5 bases, and 8 bases separated the two germline ends. CDR1 is LGHNA, CDR2 YSLEER, per germline. DNA of the CDR3: TGCGCCAGCAGCCAAGAGTTGGCCCACGAGCAGTACTTC. This gives the protein CASSQELAHEQYF.

This rearrangement joins TRBV25-1 to TRBJ2-5; D uncertain. The V end was cut by 4 bases, the J end by 7 bases, with 19 bases between. The germline V gene encodes CDR1 MGHDK and CDR2 SYGVNS. The CDR3 covers 15 residues. The CDR3 sequence: CASSAPPAIAGTQYF. The CDR3 DNA follows: TGTGCCAGCAGTGCCCCCCCAGCGATTGCCGGGACCCAGTACTTC.

V is TRBV30 and J is TRBJ1-2, with D possibly being TRBD1 (5 bases). The CDR3 runs to 14 residues. From germline, CDR1 is GTSNPN and CDR2 SVGIG (reference sequence). V was clipped by 3 bases and J by 3 bases, with 14 bases between them. The CDR3 is CAWRGRWYDYGYTF. The CDR3 region has the DNA TGTGCCTGGAGGGGACGTTGGTACGACTATGGCTACACCTTC.

The chain joins TRBV20-1 to TRBJ2-1, with D hard to call. Deletions cut 5 bases from V and 4 bases from J, with 3 bases between. The CDR3 is made up of 10 amino acids. CDR1 is DFQATT, CDR2 SNEGSKA, per germline (reference sequence). CDR3 sequence (DNA): TGCAGTGCTCTTTACAATGAGCAGTTCTTC. It specifies CSALYNEQFF.

V usage is TRBV7-2 and J usage is TRBJ2-5; D unresolved. The V gene lost 4 bases and the J gene lost 0 bases, with 12 bases spanning the gap. The germline V gene encodes CDR1 SGHTA and CDR2 FQGNSA. This CDR3 contains 15 residues. The DNA for the CDR3 is TGTGCCAGCAGCTATGACGGCCGGGACCAAGAGACCCAGTACTTC. Its protein is CASSYDGRDQETQYF.

The CDR3, as DNA: TGTGCCAGCAGCCATACCAGGGGTACGCAGTATTTT. It encodes CASSHTRGTQYF. The V gene is TRBV3-1, the J gene TRBJ2-3, with a tentative D call TRBD1 (6 bases). This CDR3 contains 12 residues. From germline, CDR1 is LGHDT and CDR2 YNNKEL (reference sequence). Trimming removed 3 bases at V and 8 bases at J, with 9 bases between.

This chain connects TRBV3-1 to TRBJ1-1; TRBD1 agrees at 7 bases. This CDR3 comprises 14 residues. V lost 3 bases and J lost 3; bases outside the gene matches: 4. Germline CDR1 is LGHDT and CDR2 is YNNKEL (reference sequence). This CDR3 is CASSQGQYHTEAFF. In nucleotides, the CDR3 is TGTGCCAGCAGCCAGGGACAGTACCACACTGAAGCTTTCTTT. The whole variable domain, filled in from reference TRBV3-1 and TRBJ1-1, reads DTAVSQTPKYLVTQMGNDKSIKCEQNLGHDTMYWYKQDSKKFLKIMFSYNNKELIINETVPNRFSPKSPDKAHLNLHINSLELGDSAVYFCASSQGQYHTEAFFGQGTRLTVV.

The chain links TRBV4-1 to TRBJ2-7, with D perhaps given as TRBD1 or TRBD2 (5 bases each). Trimming removed 1 base at V and 2 bases at J, with 6 bases between. This CDR3 contains 13 residues. Germline-derived CDR1 and CDR2 are MGHRA and YSYEKL. CDR3 protein: CASSQVGAYEQYF. The CDR3 bases are TGCGCCAGCAGCCAAGTGGGGGCCTACGAGCAGTACTTC.

CDR3 loop: CASSAGSYGYTF. The CDR3 nucleotides read TGTGCCAGCAGTGCGGGGAGCTATGGCTACACCTTC. The chain recombines TRBV25-1 with TRBJ1-2; D not resolved. Trimming pared 4 bases from V and 4 bases from J, leaving 7 bases between. Germline CDR1 and CDR2: MGHDK and SYGVNS. The CDR3 totals 12 residues.

The rearrangement joins TRBV3-1 to TRBJ1-6, with D uncertain. This CDR3 region has 13 residues. Germline CDR1 and CDR2: LGHDT and YNNKEL (reference sequence). V gave up 4 bases and J gave up 9 bases, with 10 bases separating them. The CDR3 is CASSPQVVSPLHF. In nucleotides, the CDR3 is TGTGCCAGCAGCCCGCAGGTAGTTTCACCCCTCCACTTT.

The chain uses TRBV21-1 and TRBJ2-1; the DNA was not used to check the table's D call, TRBD2. TRBV21-1 represents a pseudogene. This CDR3 spans 14 amino acids. This chain's CDR3 is CASSKLAGGNEQFF. DNA of the CDR3: TGTGCCAGCAGCAAACTAGCGGGGGGCAATGAGCAGTTCTTC.

In DNA form, the CDR3 reads TGTGCCAGCAGCCTACCGACAGGGGGGGATGGCTACACCTTC. The encoded protein is CASSLPTGGDGYTF. The rearrangement uses TRBV5-6 and TRBJ1-2; 9 nucleotides match TRBD1. V dropped 4 bases and J dropped 6; count of bases not matched to a gene: 7. The CDR3 totals 14 residues. Germline CDR1 SGHDT, CDR2 YYEEEE.

The gene calls are TRBV29-1 and TRBJ2-7, with a tentative D call TRBD2 (6 bases). Germline V lookup: CDR1 SQVTM, CDR2 ANQGSEA. Trimming stripped 7 bases from V and 2 bases from J, with 12 bases between. The CDR3 contains 12 residues. The CDR3 DNA sequence: TGCAGCGGTAGTAGCGGAACCTACGAGCAGTACTTC. Encoded protein: CSGSSGTYEQYF.

This rearrangement joins TRBV9 to TRBJ2-6; TRBD1 matches 7 bases. Germline V CDR1 and CDR2: SGDLS, YYNGEE. The CDR3 extends over 18 amino acids. V shed 4 bases, J shed 3 bases, and the junction held 13 bases outside the gene matches. This CDR3 reads CASSLTGTEYRGANVLTF. The CDR3 region has the DNA TGTGCCAGCAGCCTTACCGGGACAGAATACCGTGGGGCCAACGTCCTGACTTTC.

The genes are TRBV9 and TRBJ1-1, with D possibly being TRBD1 (5 bases). CDR1 is SGDLS, CDR2 YYNGEE, per germline. Trimming removed 0 bases at V and 7 bases at J, with 16 bases between. The CDR3 runs 15 residues. The DNA of the CDR3 is TGTGCCAGCAGCGTAGATGGACATAGGGGCCTTGAAGCTTTCTTT. Protein product: CASSVDGHRGLEAFF.